Each of the 26 T cell receptor beta chains below was sequenced from the same sample in a study of blood T cell repertoires in COVID-19 (dated by TCRdb to the early 2020s). Libraries were made using the immunoSEQ multiplex PCR assay. TCRdb provides this immuneACCESS table in a form limited to in-frame rearrangements. Some clones are lacking; in checked studies, under half of them reflect an unresolved V gene, and why the rest are absent is not known. In this sample the table shows approximately 65,000 clones, around 65% of which occur a single time. Roughly 50% of the sample belongs to the ten largest clones. The sequencing sample was made of PBMCs or T cells enriched from blood (not recorded which). These receptors originate from an older woman who had been exposed to COVID-19.

The V call is TRBV9, the J call TRBJ2-5, with D perhaps matching TRBD2 (5 bases). CDR1 is SGDLS, CDR2 YYNGEE, per germline. Deletions cut 3 bases from V and 1 base from J, with 10 bases between. CDR3 length: 14 amino acids. Here the CDR3 reads CASSDRDFQETQYF. The DNA for the CDR3 is TGTGCCAGCAGCGACCGGGATTTCCAAGAGACCCAGTACTTC.

The chain links TRBV5-1 to TRBJ2-3; 15 bases align to TRBD2. CDR1 SGHRS and CDR2 YFSETQ come from the germline V gene. Trimming cost V 5 bases and J 2 bases; bases outside gene matches: 3. This CDR3 comprises 16 residues. This CDR3 is CASRGLAGGNTDTQYF. DNA of the CDR3: TGCGCCAGCAGGGGACTAGCGGGGGGCAACACAGATACGCAGTATTTT.

This rearrangement joins TRBV6-5 to TRBJ2-7, with a tentative D call TRBD2 (5 bases). The germline V and J ends were trimmed by 10 bases and 2 bases, with 18 bases remaining between them. The CDR3 has 14 residues. Germline assignment: CDR1 MNHEY and CDR2 SVGAGI. CDR3 amino acids: CATGVLPLTYEQYF. DNA of the CDR3: TGTGCCACCGGGGTCCTGCCTTTGACCTACGAGCAGTACTTC.

This sequence joins TRBV6-2 or TRBV6-3 and TRBJ2-7, with 8 bases aligning to TRBD1. The CDR3 length is 13 residues. The junction had 5 bases not matched to a gene; V was cut back by 5 bases and J by 5 bases. The V gene's germline CDR1 is MNHEY and CDR2 SVGEGT. As DNA, the CDR3 is TGTGCCAGCAGTAAGGACAGGGCCCACGAGCAGTACTTC. Its protein product is CASSKDRAHEQYF.

The sample holds a few counts of this clone. The chain uses TRBV3-1 (or the pseudogene TRBV3-2) and TRBJ1-2; 9 bases fit TRBD1. Germline CDR1 LGHDT, CDR2 YNNKEL (reference sequence). Losses at the gene ends were 3 bases for V and 2 bases for J; bases not matched to a gene: 7. The CDR3 runs 16 residues. The CDR3 reads CASSHGQGYSNYGYTF. The CDR3 nucleotides are TGTGCCAGCAGCCACGGACAGGGGTATAGCAACTATGGCTACACCTTC.

This clone was counted a few times. The CDR3 coding sequence is TGTGCCAGCAGCCTACGGACTAGCGGGGAGCGTTACGAGCAGTACTTC. It specifies CASSLRTSGERYEQYF. V gene TRBV21-1 combines with J gene TRBJ2-7; TRBD2 reflects the table's D call only, with no check against the DNA. TRBV21-1 is a known pseudogene. The CDR3 length is 16 residues.

The J gene is TRBJ1-1, the V gene TRBV4-1; TRBD1 matches 7 bases. CDR1 is MGHRA, CDR2 YSYEKL, per germline. J gave up 3 bases and V 6 bases, and 7 bases lay outside the gene matches. The CDR3 has 14 amino acids. The DNA for the CDR3 is TGCGCCAGCAGAGGTATCGGACAGGACACTGAAGCTTTCTTT. Translation: CASRGIGQDTEAFF.

The CDR3 region has the DNA TGTGCCAGCAGTGCGACAGGGGGCCTCGGGGACACTGAAGCTTTCTTT. As protein: CASSATGGLGDTEAFF. The V call is TRBV2, the J call TRBJ1-1; TRBD1 matches 10 bases. This CDR3 has 16 amino acids. The germline V gene has CDR1 SNHLY and CDR2 FYNNEI. J lost 3 bases, V lost 4 bases, and 8 bases had no gene match.

V and J are TRBV6-5 and TRBJ1-5; D is perhaps TRBD1 (6 bases). V gave up 7 bases and J gave up 2 bases, with 15 bases separating them. Germline V gene lookup returns CDR1 MNHEY and CDR2 SVGAGI. There are 15 residues in the CDR3. For the CDR3, the DNA is TGTGCCAGCATAGGATCACAGGGCCGCAATCAGCCCCAGCATTTT. Translation: CASIGSQGRNQPQHF.

The chain employs TRBV6-5 and TRBJ1-1; a weak D match, TRBD1 (5 bases). Germline-derived CDR1 and CDR2 are MNHEY and SVGAGI. The V gene lost 7 bases and the J gene lost 8 bases, with 20 bases spanning the gap. This CDR3 region has 14 residues. CDR3 amino acids: CASTRDRTYPEAFF. The CDR3 DNA is TGTGCCAGCACCAGAGACAGAACATACCCCGAAGCTTTCTTT.

V and J are TRBV29-1 and TRBJ2-1; the D gene is possibly TRBD1 (6 bases). This CDR3 comprises 12 residues. CDR1 is SQVTM and CDR2 is ANQGSEA in the germline V gene. Trimming stripped 6 bases from V and 4 bases from J, with 10 bases between. CDR3 DNA: TGCAGCGTCCGGACAGATTACAATGAGCAGTTCTTC. This codes for CSVRTDYNEQFF.

The chain carries TRBV25-1 and TRBJ2-2, with 8 bases matching TRBD1. Trimming at V came to 7 bases and at J to 6 bases, leaving 1 base not matched to a gene. The CDR3 has 12 residues. CDR1 and CDR2 (germline): MGHDK, SYGVNS. CDR3 coding DNA: TGTGCCAGCAACAGGGGGGCCGGGGAGCTGTTTTTT. Translating gives CASNRGAGELFF.

This clone has ten or more counts. The rearrangement uses TRBV9 and TRBJ1-2, with 9 positions matching TRBD1. This CDR3 region has 16 residues. V trimming: 4 bases; J trimming: 4 bases; junction bases outside the gene matches: 11. Germline V gene data show CDR1 as SGDLS and CDR2 as YYNGEE. The CDR3 here is CASSRDRAGLTYGYTF. The CDR3, as DNA: TGTGCCAGCAGCAGGGACAGGGCTGGTTTAACCTATGGCTACACCTTC.

The gene calls are TRBV18 and TRBJ1-2; no definite D call. V was pared by 3 bases and J by 8 bases, with 19 bases between. This CDR3 comprises 15 residues. The germline V gene encodes CDR1 KGHSH and CDR2 LQKENI. The CDR3, as DNA: TGTGCCAGCTCACCGAGGGAAAAGGACGGCCAGGGCTACACCTTC. Encoded protein: CASSPREKDGQGYTF. Full variable domain (remainder filled in from reference TRBV18 and TRBJ1-2): NAGVMQNPRHLVRRRGQEARLRCSPMKGHSHVYWYRQLPEEGLKFMVYLQKENIIDESGMPKERFSAEFPKEGPSILRIQQVVRGDSAAYFCASSPREKDGQGYTFGSGTRLTVV.

The chain uses TRBV11-2 and TRBJ2-4; tentatively, D is TRBD1 (7 bases). This CDR3 has 15 amino acids. V was shortened by 4 bases and J by 8 bases, with 18 bases between the two germline ends. Germline CDR1 SGHAT, CDR2 FQNNGV. In nucleotides, the CDR3 is TGTGCCAGCAGCTCCCAGACAGGGAGGCGGGACATTCAGTACTTC. Amino acid sequence: CASSSQTGRRDIQYF. Filled out from reference TRBV11-2 and TRBJ2-4, the complete variable domain reads EAGVAQSPRYKIIEKRQSVAFWCNPISGHATLYWYQQILGQGPKLLIQFQNNGVVDDSQLPKDRFSAERLKGVDSTLKIQPAKLEDSAVYLCASSSQTGRRDIQYFGAGTRLSVL.

V is TRBV3-1 (or the pseudogene TRBV3-2) and J is TRBJ1-6, with D tentatively TRBD1 (5 bases). Germline values: CDR1 LGHDT, CDR2 YNNKEL (reference sequence). The CDR3 is 14 amino acids. The ends were cut back, 3 bases at V and 7 bases at J, with 10 bases in the middle. CDR3 bases: TGTGCCAGCAGCCAGTCGAACAGGAATTCACCCCTCCACTTT. Residues: CASSQSNRNSPLHF.

V gene TRBV4-3 combines with J gene TRBJ2-7; TRBD2 matches 11 bases. The CDR3 has 17 amino acids. Per germline, CDR1 LGHNA and CDR2 YSLEER. The J segment lost 5 bases and the V segment lost 0 bases, leaving 9 bases of the junction unmatched. The CDR3 sequence is CASSQDLQASGRNEQYF. The CDR3 nucleotides are TGCGCCAGCAGCCAAGATTTGCAGGCTAGCGGGAGGAACGAGCAGTACTTC.

This rearrangement joins TRBV18 to TRBJ1-3; 8 bases are shared with TRBD1. This CDR3 region has 16 residues. The J segment lost 0 bases and the V segment lost 3 bases, leaving 4 bases of the junction unmatched. Germline V CDR1 and CDR2: KGHSH, LQKENI. Written as DNA, the CDR3 is TGTGCCAGCTCACCCCGGGACAGGACCTCTGGAAACACCATATATTTT. This sequence encodes CASSPRDRTSGNTIYF.

This clone was detected only a few times. The chain has TRBV18 and TRBJ1-2, with 7 nucleotides matching TRBD1. This CDR3 is 13 amino acids long. The V gene's germline CDR1 is KGHSH and CDR2 LQKENI. The V segment lost 8 bases and the J segment 2 bases; nucleotides outside the gene matches: 5. DNA of the CDR3: TGTGCCAGCGCCACACAGGGGAACTATGGCTACACCTTC. It yields the protein CASATQGNYGYTF.

This clone was detected only a few times. The chain couples TRBV28 to TRBJ2-1, with a possible D match to TRBD1 (6 bases). The CDR3 loop spans 12 amino acids. V shed 2 bases and J shed 9 bases, with 8 bases lying between them. The germline CDR1 and CDR2 sequences are MDHEN and SYDVKM. The CDR3 is CASSLQGFEQFF. The DNA for the CDR3 is TGTGCCAGCAGTTTACAGGGGTTTGAGCAGTTCTTC.

This chain uses TRBV9 with TRBJ2-1; D perhaps matches TRBD1 (5 bases). Germline V gives CDR1 SGDLS, CDR2 YYNGEE. CDR3 size: 14 residues. Trimming removed 0 bases at V and 9 bases at J, with 13 bases between. The CDR3 DNA reads TGTGCCAGCAGCGTAGATTGGGCAGGGTCTGAGCAGTTCTTC. Amino acid sequence: CASSVDWAGSEQFF.

This clone was observed once. The J gene is TRBJ1-5, the V gene TRBV28; D not resolved. The CDR3 extends over 14 amino acids. Germline V CDR1 and CDR2: MDHEN, SYDVKM. Trimming left V 5 bases short and J 0 bases short, with 8 bases between. CDR3 bases: TGTGCCAGCAGTAGACGGGATAGCAATCAGCCCCAGCATTTT. It codes for CASSRRDSNQPQHF.

V is TRBV5-6 and J is TRBJ1-2; TRBD1 is a possible D gene (6 bases). CDR3 length: 14 amino acids. Germline CDR1 reads SGHDT; CDR2 reads YYEEEE. V lost 6 bases and J 2 bases, leaving 14 bases between the germline ends. CDR3 DNA sequence: TGTGCCAGCACCCAGCGGGGGCAGAACTATGGCTACACCTTC. Encoded protein: CASTQRGQNYGYTF.

This clone was seen many times. The V gene is TRBV6-5, the J gene TRBJ1-6; 12 bases map to TRBD1. Germline trimming cut 2 bases from V and 10 bases from J; bases unmatched to any gene: 6. CDR1 is MNHEY, CDR2 SVGAGI, per germline. The CDR3 extends over 16 amino acids. The CDR3 region is CASSYGTGGAGSPLHF. The CDR3 DNA is TGTGCCAGCAGTTACGGGACAGGGGGCGCAGGATCACCCCTCCACTTT.

V is TRBV30 and J is TRBJ1-6, with 7 bases lining up with TRBD1. J gave up 10 bases and V 5 bases, and 11 bases lay outside the gene matches. Germline V gives CDR1 GTSNPN, CDR2 SVGIG (reference sequence). The CDR3 has 14 residues. CDR3 sequence (DNA): TGTGCCTGGCAGCAGGGGACAGTGCACTCACCCCTCCACTTT. Amino acid sequence: CAWQQGTVHSPLHF.

This chain connects TRBV3-1 (or the pseudogene TRBV3-2) to TRBJ2-7; TRBD2 might be the D (5 bases). Germline CDR1 LGHDT, CDR2 YNNKEL (reference sequence). The CDR3 runs to 16 residues. V lost 0 bases, J lost 0 bases, and 12 bases lay in between. The DNA of the CDR3 is TGTGCCAGCAGCCAAGAGGGTTGGGAGAGCTCCTACGAGCAGTACTTC. Translated: CASSQEGWESSYEQYF.